This passage covers 10 T cell receptor beta chains from one sample sequenced in a study of shared clonotypes between healthy human individuals. The method was immunoSEQ multiplex PCR; TCRdb's version includes in-frame clones alone and lacks a portion of them. The sample yields millions of clones, about 95% seen once. Terminally differentiated effector memory CD45RA+ cells were excluded from the naive CD8 cells, which were CD45RO-negative and positively selected for CCR7. What was sequenced was naive CD8+ T cells sorted from blood. These receptors were obtained from a man aged 18 to 30 in good health.

This rearrangement joins TRBV2 to TRBJ1-2; TRBD1 might be the D (6 bases). The CDR3 length is 13 residues. The V end lost 4 bases, the J end lost 4 bases, and 10 bases lay between the germline ends. Germline loops: CDR1 SNHLY, CDR2 FYNNEI. CDR3 coding DNA: TGTGCCAGCAGTGCGACAGGTGGCTATGGCTACACCTTC. It is translated as CASSATGGYGYTF.

V and J are TRBV6-1 and TRBJ1-1; D is ambiguous. CDR1 is MNHNS and CDR2 is SASEGT in the germline V gene. The CDR3 is 13 amino acids. Between the trimmed V and J ends, which lost 4 bases and 0 bases, there was a span of 6 bases. CDR3 DNA: TGTGCCAGCAGTGCCCACATGAACACTGAAGCTTTCTTT. Amino acid sequence: CASSAHMNTEAFF.

The chain combines TRBV7-9 with TRBJ1-1; D unresolved. Trimming pared 4 bases from V and 3 bases from J, leaving 6 bases between. From germline, CDR1 is SEHNR and CDR2 FQNEAQ (reference sequence). The CDR3 runs to 12 residues. The CDR3 spells CASSSTYTEAFF. CDR3 coding DNA: TGTGCCAGCAGCTCCACGTACACTGAAGCTTTCTTT.

The chain recombines TRBV27 with TRBJ2-7; TRBD1 might be the D (6 bases). The length of the CDR3 is 14 residues. Deletions cut 2 bases from V and 2 bases from J, with 10 bases between. Germline CDR1 reads MNHEY; CDR2 reads SMNVEV (reference sequence). CDR3 in amino acids: CASSLQGITYEQYF. The DNA of the CDR3 is TGTGCCAGCAGTTTACAGGGGATCACCTACGAGCAGTACTTC.

V and J are TRBV7-9 and TRBJ2-1; D perhaps matches TRBD1 (5 bases). The CDR3 sequence is 19 residues long. V dropped 2 bases and J dropped 1 base, with 21 bases sitting between them. Germline values: CDR1 SEHNR, CDR2 FQNEAQ (reference sequence). CDR3 bases: TGTGCCAGCAGCTTATTTCCGGACATGAGTAGCTTTTCCTACAATGAGCAGTTCTTC. This gives the protein CASSLFPDMSSFSYNEQFF. The whole variable domain, filled in from reference TRBV7-9 and TRBJ2-1, reads DTGVSQNPRHKITKRGQNVTFRCDPISEHNRLYWYRQTLGQGPEFLTYFQNEAQLEKSRLLSDRFSAERPKGSFSTLEIQRTEQGDSAMYLCASSLFPDMSSFSYNEQFFGPGTRLTVL.

The chain couples TRBV5-6 to TRBJ2-7; D gene unclear. The V end lost 4 bases, the J end lost 4 bases, and 18 bases lay between the germline ends. CDR1 and CDR2 (germline): SGHDT, YYEEEE. The CDR3 length is 15 residues. The CDR3 region has the DNA TGTGCCAGCAGCGGGTTCTCAATCGGAGCGTACGAGCAGTACTTC. Encoded protein: CASSGFSIGAYEQYF.

The rearrangement joins TRBV5-4 to TRBJ2-5; D gene unclear. CDR3 length: 12 residues. The V end lost 5 bases, the J end lost 3 bases, and 8 bases lay between the germline ends. Germline-derived CDR1 and CDR2 are SGHNT and YYREEE (reference sequence). The CDR3: CASSNMEETQYF. CDR3 DNA sequence: TGTGCCAGCAGTAATATGGAAGAGACCCAGTACTTC.

The chain recombines TRBV2 with TRBJ1-4; TRBD1 matches at 8 bases. Germline V CDR1 and CDR2: SNHLY, FYNNEI. J lost 8 bases, V lost 2 bases, and 10 bases had no gene match. This CDR3 comprises 16 residues. CDR3 loop: CASSEFDRGYNEKLFF. CDR3 sequence (DNA): TGTGCCAGCAGTGAATTCGACAGGGGATATAACGAAAAACTGTTTTTT.

The V call is TRBV30, the J call TRBJ2-7; either TRBD1 or TRBD2 may fit D (5 bases each). V was trimmed by 3 bases and J by 2 bases, leaving 5 bases between them. Germline CDR1 reads GTSNPN; CDR2 reads SVGIG (reference sequence). This CDR3 region has 11 residues. CDR3 amino acids: CAWRGAYEQYF. The DNA of the CDR3 is TGTGCCTGGAGGGGGGCCTACGAGCAGTACTTC.

The chain uses TRBV30 and TRBJ2-1; TRBD1 aligns across 9 bases. The germline V gene has CDR1 GTSNPN and CDR2 SVGIG (reference sequence). J was trimmed by 0 bases and V by 2 bases; bases with no gene match: 14. This CDR3 is 19 amino acids long. DNA for the CDR3: TGTGCCTGGAGTCTCCAGACAGGGGGGCAACCGAGCTCCTACAATGAGCAGTTCTTC. Its protein product is CAWSLQTGGQPSSYNEQFF.